Each of the 26 T cell receptor beta chains below was sequenced from the same sample in a study of regulatory T cells in long-lasting Graves disease. Arm-PCR of CDR3 regions and iRepertoire HTBI primers were the basis on which TCR beta libraries were built. Each CDR3 protein is one row after TCRdb ran MiXCR on the multiplex PCR reads. There are about 560,000 distinct CDR3 sequences in the sample; roughly 15% occur only once, and around 12% lies in the top ten. The time point is: newly diagnosed GD, antithyroid drugs for less than 3 months. Isolated PBMC RNA provided the starting material for the TCR library. These sequences were also reported in another study, on T cells in Graves' hyperthyroidism and ophthalmopathy.

The sequencing here drew on peripheral blood mononuclear cells (PBMCs), taken at new diagnosis, from a patient treated with antithyroid drugs. The source is a man aged 18 to 30 with Graves disease.

There are many counts of this clonotype. The genes are TRBV10-2 and TRBJ1-1, with D unresolved. The CDR3 is made up of 16 amino acids. The germline V gene has CDR1 WSHSY and CDR2 SAAADI. V lost 2 bases and J lost 0, with 13 bases in between. The CDR3 sequence is CASSEAADNLNTEAFF. Written as DNA, the CDR3 is TGCGCCAGCAGTGAGGCGGCAGACAATTTGAACACTGAAGCTTTCTTT.

The gene calls are TRBV29-1 and TRBJ2-2; 8 bases are shared with TRBD2. V gave up 6 bases and J gave up 1 base; unmatched junction bases: 10. CDR3 length: 16 residues. Germline loops: CDR1 SQVTM, CDR2 ANQGSEA. The CDR3 region has the DNA TGCAGCGTAGCCGGCACCAGCGGGGGGAACACCGGGGAGCTGTTTTTT. It encodes CSVAGTSGGNTGELFF.

In its sample, this clonotype was seen many times. The chain uses TRBV6-1 and TRBJ2-1; TRBD2 matches 8 bases. The trim removed 7 bases at V and 7 bases at J, leaving 15 bases unmatched. CDR1 and CDR2 (germline): MNHNS, SASEGT. CDR3 length equals 16 residues. CDR3 nucleotides: TGTGCCAGCATCGCCGCAGGGACTAGGGGAGGGAATGAGCAGTTCTTC. Protein: CASIAAGTRGGNEQFF.

About this clonotype itself: A read error may be the cause here, since a much bigger clone is one base away. The rearrangement joins TRBV30 to TRBJ2-3; 8 bases map to TRBD1. The CDR3 covers 15 residues. Germline V CDR1 and CDR2: GTSNPN, SVGIG (reference sequence). The CDR3 sequence is CAWSALYRGSTEGFF. In DNA form, the CDR3 reads TGTGCCTGGAGCGCATTGTACAGGGGGAGCACTGAAGGTTTCTTT.

This clonotype was detected ten times or more. This sequence joins TRBV6-2 or TRBV6-3 and TRBJ2-7; 9 nucleotides line up with TRBD2. V lost 0 bases and J lost 4; bases outside the gene matches: 4. CDR3 length: 15 residues. Germline CDR1 is MNHEY and CDR2 is SVGEGT. The chain's CDR3 is CASSYSIAGAYEQYF. The CDR3 DNA follows: TGTGCCAGCAGTTACTCGATAGCGGGAGCTTACGAGCAGTACTTC.

In its sample, this clonotype was seen a few times. The chain couples TRBV28 to TRBJ2-7; maybe TRBD1 (6 bases). There are 12 residues in the CDR3. V lost 7 bases and J 2 bases, leaving 9 bases between the germline ends. Per the germline V gene, CDR1 is MDHEN and CDR2 is SYDVKM. This CDR3 is CASNEGAYEQYF. The CDR3 DNA reads TGTGCCAGCAACGAGGGGGCCTACGAGCAGTACTTC.

On this clonotype: The junction shows a germline mismatch at one end, possibly a read error. The chain joins TRBV20-1 to TRBJ1-2, with a weak D call TRBD1 (6 bases). The CDR3 sequence is 13 residues long. Per germline, CDR1 DFQATT and CDR2 SNEGSKA (reference sequence). In DNA form, the CDR3 reads TGCAGTGCTGGAGACAGGCCTAACTATGGCTACACCTTC. Amino acids: CSAGDRPNYGYTF.

V is TRBV30 and J is TRBJ1-1, with no clear D. This CDR3 spans 10 amino acids. Germline V gives CDR1 GTSNPN, CDR2 SVGIG (reference sequence). With 3 bases removed from V and 5 bases from J, the gap between germline ends came to 4 bases. Here the CDR3 DNA reads TGTGCCTGGAGCGAGACTGAAGCTTTCTTT. As protein: CAWSETEAFF.

This clonotype was seen only a few times. The chain recombines TRBV29-1 with TRBJ2-7, with TRBD1 as a possible D gene (7 bases). The CDR3 consists of 13 residues. V lost 8 bases and J lost 5, with 19 bases in between. Germline V gene sequence: CDR1 SQVTM, CDR2 ANQGSEA. CDR3 region: CSTLEGASHEQYF. The CDR3 nucleotides are TGCAGCACACTGGAGGGGGCTAGCCACGAGCAGTACTTC.

This clonotype was counted many times. This chain joins TRBV11-2 and TRBJ2-7, with 8 nucleotides matching TRBD2. V lost 5 bases to trimming and J lost 5 bases; unmatched junction nucleotides: 8. This CDR3 has 14 amino acids. Germline loops: CDR1 SGHAT, CDR2 FQNNGV. Here the CDR3 reads CASSPSGGAHEQYF. The CDR3, as DNA: TGTGCCAGCAGCCCTTCCGGGGGGGCCCACGAGCAGTACTTC.

This clonotype was detected a few times. The genes are TRBV28 and TRBJ2-5; no clear D gene. CDR1 and CDR2 (germline): MDHEN, SYDVKM. Trimming took 6 bases from V and 5 from J, leaving 16 bases between them. The length of the CDR3 is 14 residues. The CDR3 nucleotides are TGTGCCAGCAGAACTTTCACTGAAGGGGAGACCCAGTACTTC. It translates to CASRTFTEGETQYF.

The table lists this clonotype with a few counts. This chain joins TRBV20-1 and TRBJ2-2, with TRBD2 matching 11 bases. The ends lost 3 bases at V and 6 bases at J; junction bases unmatched: 15. Germline assignment: CDR1 DFQATT and CDR2 SNEGSKA (reference sequence). This CDR3 has 18 residues. The CDR3 DNA sequence: TGCAGTGCTAGGAACTTAGCGGGAGGGCCGGGAGGGGCCGGGGAGCTGTTTTTT. This encodes CSARNLAGGPGGAGELFF.

This clonotype was detected a few times. The genes are TRBV29-1 and TRBJ2-7, with 10 bases aligning to TRBD1. The CDR3 is 13 amino acids. Germline lookup yields CDR1 SQVTM and CDR2 ANQGSEA. Germline trimming cut 5 bases from V and 5 bases from J; bases unmatched to any gene: 6. The DNA for the CDR3 is TGCAGCGTTCCGGGACAGGGGATCGACGAGCAGTACTTC. Translation: CSVPGQGIDEQYF.

This clonotype was found many times. The CDR3 DNA reads as TGTGCCAGCAGTGATCTTTACGAGCAGTACTTC. It is translated as CASSDLYEQYF. The chain carries TRBV6-1 and TRBJ2-7, with no clear D. CDR3 length: 11 residues. V dropped 3 bases and J dropped 4 bases, with 4 bases sitting between them. In germline, CDR1 is MNHNS, CDR2 SASEGT.

This clonotype occurred once. The rearrangement links TRBV6-1 to TRBJ1-5, with D perhaps TRBD1 (5 bases). With 7 bases removed from V and 6 bases from J, the gap between germline ends came to 10 bases. The CDR3 loop spans 12 amino acids. CDR1 is MNHNS, CDR2 SASEGT, per germline. CDR3: CASTPGVQPQHF. In nucleotides, the CDR3 is TGTGCCAGCACTCCGGGGGTTCAGCCCCAGCATTTT.

The chain carries TRBV19 and TRBJ1-5, with 8 bases identical to TRBD1. Trimming took 7 bases from V and 5 from J; bases not matched to a gene: 13. Germline V gives CDR1 LNHDA, CDR2 SQIVND (reference sequence). The CDR3 covers 16 residues. The CDR3 here is CASNKTPWTGYQPQHF. The DNA of the CDR3 is TGTGCCAGTAACAAGACCCCGTGGACAGGGTATCAGCCCCAGCATTTT.

The sample holds many counts of this clonotype. CDR3 amino acids: CASSLSPTGIGVYNEQFF. CDR3 bases: TGTGCCAGCAGTTTATCCCCGACAGGGATTGGGGTCTACAATGAGCAGTTCTTC. The rearrangement links TRBV27 to TRBJ2-1; 7 nucleotides match TRBD1. V lost 0 bases to trimming and J lost 3 bases; unmatched junction nucleotides: 11. Germline V gives CDR1 MNHEY, CDR2 SMNVEV (reference sequence). The CDR3 extends over 18 amino acids.

The table lists this clonotype with a few counts. This chain joins TRBV7-2 and TRBJ1-1; D gene ambiguous. CDR1 and CDR2 from the germline V gene are SGHTA and FQGNSA. The V and J ends lost 2 bases and 4 bases respectively, with 8 bases between them. This CDR3 has 13 residues. In DNA form, the CDR3 reads TGTGCCAGCAGCTTAAGGAGGGCCACTGAAGCTTTCTTT. Protein product: CASSLRRATEAFF.

The chain joins TRBV19 to TRBJ1-4; no clear D gene. This CDR3 is built from 15 residues. V lost 5 bases, J lost 5 bases, and 15 bases lay in between. Germline CDR1 reads LNHDA; CDR2 reads SQIVND (reference sequence). The CDR3 coding sequence is TGTGCCAGTAGTTCCCGGGGTTGGGCGAATGAAAAACTGTTTTTT. It yields the protein CASSSRGWANEKLFF.

There are a few counts of this clonotype. The rearrangement joins TRBV7-9 to TRBJ1-2; TRBD1 might be the D (6 bases). The CDR3 is 15 residues long. The V end lost 7 bases, the J end lost 8 bases, and 23 bases lay between the germline ends. Germline CDR1 SEHNR, CDR2 FQNEAQ (reference sequence). The CDR3 protein is CASNTFPAGASGYTF. The CDR3 nucleotides are TGTGCCAGCAACACCTTCCCCGCAGGGGCCAGCGGCTACACCTTC.

At least ten counts were recorded for this clonotype. One end of the junction varies from germline; a read error may be responsible. The chain joins TRBV5-1 to TRBJ1-2; the D is unclear. From germline, CDR1 is SGHRS and CDR2 YFSETQ. The CDR3 consists of 13 residues. The CDR3 sequence: CASSRDRVDGYTF. CDR3 DNA sequence: TGTGCCAGCAGTAGAGATAGGGTCGATGGCTACACCTTC.

This clonotype has more than one count but fewer than ten. A read error is possible here, since a much larger clone lies one base away. The rearrangement uses TRBV30 and TRBJ2-7; a possible D gene is TRBD2 (5 bases). Germline V gene lookup returns CDR1 GTSNPN and CDR2 SVGIG (reference sequence). The CDR3 length is 12 residues. The CDR3 DNA reads as TGTGCCTGGCAGCGGAACACCTACGAGCGGTACTTC. Protein: CAWQRNTYERYF.

This clonotype came up many times. This chain connects TRBV7-9 to TRBJ2-1, with TRBD1 matching over 8 bases. The CDR3 covers 20 residues. Germline V gene lookup returns CDR1 SEHNR and CDR2 FQNEAQ (reference sequence). The V gene end was trimmed by 4 bases and the J gene end by 4 bases; junction bases not matched to a gene: 21. The CDR3 reads CASSSNTPRTGTDGYNEQFF. DNA for the CDR3: TGTGCCAGCAGCTCAAACACCCCAAGGACAGGGACGGATGGATACAATGAGCAGTTCTTC.

This clonotype was counted many times. This sequence joins TRBV20-1 and TRBJ1-1; tentatively, D is TRBD1 (6 bases). CDR3 size: 16 residues. Germline lookup yields CDR1 DFQATT and CDR2 SNEGSKA (reference sequence). Trimming removed 6 bases from V and 1 base from J, with 21 bases in between. CDR3 bases: TGCAGTGCGCCCCACAGGGATGGCTATGGGAACACTGAAGCTTTCTTT. Its translation is CSAPHRDGYGNTEAFF.

This clonotype was recorded a few times. The chain is built from TRBV24-1 and TRBJ2-3; 9 bases map to TRBD2. The junction had 8 bases not matched to a gene; V was cut back by 3 bases and J by 2 bases. Germline assignment: CDR1 KGHDR and CDR2 SFDVKD. The CDR3 spans 17 residues. Written as DNA, the CDR3 is TGTGCCACCAGTGATACCGGGGCTAGCGGGAACACAGATACGCAGTATTTT. It codes for CATSDTGASGNTDTQYF.

The chain has TRBV6-4 and TRBJ2-1; 8 nucleotides line up with TRBD2. Germline trimming cut 5 bases from V and 9 bases from J; bases unmatched to any gene: 9. Germline lookup yields CDR1 MRHNA and CDR2 SNTAGT. There are 14 residues in the CDR3. The CDR3 coding sequence is TGTGCCAGCAGTTCAGGGACTAGTTGGGCTGAGCAGTTCTTC. Protein sequence: CASSSGTSWAEQFF.